Presented here are 27 T cell receptor beta chains from one specimen sequenced in a study of shared clonotypes between healthy human individuals. Measured with immunoSEQ multiplex PCR; TCRdb has only the in-frame clones, and not every one. The sample carries about 110,000 clones, approximately 70% recorded once. The sample was memory CD8+ T cells sorted from blood. As to subset: CD45RO+ cells pooled with CCR7-negative TemRA cells. Receptor source: a woman aged 25 to 39 in good health.

This clone was picked up many times. This chain links TRBV28 with TRBJ2-1, with TRBD1 matching over 8 bases. There are 15 residues in the CDR3. The germline CDR1 and CDR2 sequences are MDHEN and SYDVKM. J was trimmed by 4 bases and V by 5 bases; bases with no gene match: 7. CDR3 protein: CASSKPGQAYNEQFF. DNA of the CDR3: TGTGCCAGCAGTAAACCGGGACAGGCATACAATGAGCAGTTCTTC.

The DNA for the CDR3 is TGTGCCAGTAGTATAGTCCGGACGAACTACAATGAGCAGTTCTTC. As protein: CASSIVRTNYNEQFF. The chain employs TRBV19 and TRBJ2-1; D is ambiguous. This CDR3 has 15 residues. Germline CDR1 LNHDA, CDR2 SQIVND (reference sequence). Trimming shortened V by 1 base and J by 3 bases, and 10 bases separated the two germline ends. Full variable domain (rest looked up from reference TRBV19 and TRBJ2-1): DGGITQSPKYLFRKEGQNVTLSCEQNLNHDAMYWYRQDPGQGLRLIYYSQIVNDFQKGDIAEGYSVSREKKESFPLTVTSAQKNPTAFYLCASSIVRTNYNEQFFGPGTRLTVL.

V gene TRBV5-1 combines with J gene TRBJ2-5; weak D call: TRBD1 (6 bases). Trimming cost V 1 base and J 4 bases, with 11 bases left between them. Per germline, CDR1 SGHRS and CDR2 YFSETQ. The CDR3 consists of 14 residues. The CDR3 protein is CASSLSRGSETQYF. For the CDR3, the DNA is TGCGCCAGCAGCTTGAGCAGGGGCTCAGAGACCCAGTACTTC.

The gene calls are TRBV9 and TRBJ2-1; TRBD2 aligns across 12 bases. The germline V gene has CDR1 SGDLS and CDR2 YYNGEE. CDR3 size: 16 residues. V lost 1 base and J lost 7; bases outside the gene matches: 6. The CDR3 is CASSVRLAGAGNEQFF. The CDR3 nucleotides are TGTGCCAGCAGCGTAAGACTAGCGGGAGCGGGTAATGAGCAGTTCTTC. Full variable domain (rest looked up from reference TRBV9 and TRBJ2-1): DSGVTQTPKHLITATGQRVTLRCSPRSGDLSVYWYQQSLDQGLQFLIQYYNGEERAKGNILERFSAQQFPDLHSELNLSSLELGDSALYFCASSVRLAGAGNEQFFGPGTRLTVL.

The chain has TRBV5-1 and TRBJ1-1, with 7 bases matching TRBD1. The CDR3 contains 16 residues. Germline V lookup: CDR1 SGHRS, CDR2 YFSETQ. Trimming cost V 0 bases and J 4 bases; bases outside gene matches: 9. The CDR3 protein is CASSLEGAGGGTEAFF. CDR3 nucleotides: TGCGCCAGCAGCTTGGAGGGGGCCGGGGGCGGCACTGAAGCTTTCTTT.

The chain is built from TRBV28 and TRBJ2-7, with TRBD2 identical over 8 bases. The V segment lost 7 bases and the J segment 1 base; nucleotides outside the gene matches: 6. CDR1 MDHEN and CDR2 SYDVKM come from the germline V gene. The CDR3 spans 14 residues. The DNA of the CDR3 is TGTGCCAGCAAGAACCGACTAGCGTCCTACGAGCAGTACTTC. Translation gives CASKNRLASYEQYF.

V gene TRBV2 combines with J gene TRBJ2-7; D uncertain. The CDR3 sequence is 12 residues long. CDR1 is SNHLY, CDR2 FYNNEI, per germline. The V and J ends lost 2 bases and 4 bases respectively, with 6 bases between them. CDR3 coding DNA: TGTGCCAGCAGTGAATACCGGTACGAGCAGTACTTC. Amino acid sequence: CASSEYRYEQYF.

The rearrangement joins TRBV6-6 to TRBJ2-7; D is unresolved. Looked up from germline, CDR1 is MNHNY and CDR2 is SVGAGI (reference sequence). The CDR3 length is 14 residues. The V gene lost 3 bases and the J gene lost 3 bases, with 12 bases spanning the gap. CDR3 in amino acids: CASSYGFPGYEQYF. Written as DNA, the CDR3 is TGTGCCAGCAGTTATGGATTCCCCGGCTACGAGCAGTACTTC.

This clone was picked up one time. CDR3 residues: CASSLGASYEQYF. The DNA of the CDR3 is TGTGCCAGCAGTTTAGGGGCCTCCTACGAGCAGTACTTC. This sequence joins TRBV27 and TRBJ2-7, with a possible D match to TRBD1 (5 bases). The CDR3 spans 13 residues. Germline V gene sequence: CDR1 MNHEY, CDR2 SMNVEV (reference sequence). Between the trimmed V and J ends, which lost 2 bases and 0 bases, there was a span of 5 bases.

This clone was counted a few times. The gene calls are TRBV19 and TRBJ1-2; 9 bases match TRBD1. The CDR3 spans 17 residues. Germline CDR1 and CDR2: LNHDA and SQIVND (reference sequence). Losses at the gene ends were 3 bases for V and 8 bases for J; bases not matched to a gene: 16. The CDR3 DNA is TGTGCCAGTAGTATCCTCCTAGCCGGACAGGGGAAGTCGGGCTACACCTTC. It is translated as CASSILLAGQGKSGYTF.

The chain uses TRBV19 and TRBJ2-7; 8 nucleotides agree with TRBD2. CDR3 length: 18 amino acids. The junction had 20 bases not matched to a gene; V was cut back by 6 bases and J by 4 bases. The germline V gene encodes CDR1 LNHDA and CDR2 SQIVND (reference sequence). The CDR3 DNA sequence: TGTGCCAGTAGCCCCATTCGGGTAGGAGGACTAGCCGATTACGAGCAGTACTTC. Residues: CASSPIRVGGLADYEQYF.

DNA of the CDR3: TGTGCCAGTAGTATCCGAGGACAGGGGGCCACTAATGAAAAACTGTTTTTT. It translates to CASSIRGQGATNEKLFF. The V gene is TRBV19, the J gene TRBJ1-4; TRBD1 matches at 11 bases. The CDR3 totals 17 residues. J lost 2 bases, V lost 3 bases, and 5 bases had no gene match. Germline-derived CDR1 and CDR2 are LNHDA and SQIVND (reference sequence).

V and J are TRBV28 and TRBJ2-7, with TRBD2 matching over 10 bases. J gave up 1 base and V 8 bases, and 11 bases lay outside the gene matches. The CDR3 loop spans 16 amino acids. Germline V gives CDR1 MDHEN, CDR2 SYDVKM. CDR3 coding DNA: TGTGCCAGCGGGCTAGCGGGAGAGGGATGGTCCTACGAGCAGTACTTC. It translates to CASGLAGEGWSYEQYF.

The chain carries TRBV11-2 and TRBJ2-6; possible D gene TRBD1, 6 bases. Trimming removed 3 bases from V and 0 bases from J, with 18 bases in between. This CDR3 has 19 amino acids. The germline CDR1 and CDR2 sequences are SGHAT and FQNNGV. In DNA, the CDR3 is TGTGCCAGCAGCTTTGGGGGCAGCATCTACTACTCTGGGGCCAACGTCCTGACTTTC. Translation gives CASSFGGSIYYSGANVLTF.

The chain is built from TRBV6-4 and TRBJ2-7; D is undetermined. The CDR3 has 14 residues. V was shortened by 2 bases and J by 6 bases, with 14 bases between the two germline ends. Germline V gives CDR1 MRHNA, CDR2 SNTAGT. The CDR3 nucleotides read TGTGCCAGCAGTGACACGACTGAGGCCTCCGAGCAGTACTTC. This codes for CASSDTTEASEQYF.

V and J are TRBV27 and TRBJ2-1, with D possibly TRBD2 on 6 matching bases. The ends were cut back, 2 bases at V and 6 bases at J, with 17 bases in the middle. The CDR3 has 16 residues. Germline V lookup: CDR1 MNHEY, CDR2 SMNVEV (reference sequence). CDR3 region: CASSLVWTTNVNEQFF. The CDR3 DNA is TGTGCCAGCAGTTTAGTGTGGACTACAAACGTCAATGAGCAGTTCTTC.

This chain links TRBV13 with TRBJ2-3; 11 nucleotides line up with TRBD2. V dropped 3 bases and J dropped 3; count of bases not matched to a gene: 11. Germline loops: CDR1 PRHDT, CDR2 FYEKMQ (reference sequence). The CDR3 is made up of 18 amino acids. CDR3 sequence reads: CASSFWVTSGTGTDTQYF. Here the CDR3 DNA reads TGTGCCAGCAGCTTCTGGGTGACTAGCGGGACGGGGACAGATACGCAGTATTTT.

The rearrangement uses TRBV5-6 and TRBJ1-2; 8 nucleotides line up with TRBD1. J gave up 1 base and V 4 bases, and 9 bases lay outside the gene matches. CDR1 and CDR2 from the germline V gene are SGHDT and YYEEEE. The CDR3 has 16 residues. In DNA, the CDR3 is TGTGCCAGCAGCCTCGGACAGGGCGAGTATAACTATGGCTACACCTTC. Its protein is CASSLGQGEYNYGYTF.

V is TRBV7-9 and J is TRBJ1-2; perhaps TRBD1 as D (6 bases). Looked up from germline, CDR1 is SEHNR and CDR2 is FQNEAQ (reference sequence). V was trimmed by 3 bases and J by 5 bases, leaving 10 bases between them. This CDR3 comprises 13 residues. CDR3 DNA: TGTGCCAGCAGCTTTTCTACAGGGTATGGCTACACCTTC. It is translated as CASSFSTGYGYTF.

The rearrangement uses TRBV25-1 and TRBJ2-3, with D unclear. Trimming removed 3 bases from V and 2 bases from J, with 18 bases in between. There are 17 residues in the CDR3. Germline CDR1 is MGHDK and CDR2 is SYGVNS. The DNA of the CDR3 is TGTGCCAGCAGTGAGTCGAGTACAGAGAGGCCCACAGATACGCAGTATTTT. Translation gives CASSESSTERPTDTQYF.

This chain links TRBV27 with TRBJ2-1; 7 nucleotides line up with TRBD1. Germline CDR1 and CDR2: MNHEY and SMNVEV (reference sequence). After removal of 6 bases from V and 4 bases from J, the junction contained 9 bases not matched to a gene. This CDR3 region has 15 residues. The DNA of the CDR3 is TGTGCCAGCAGCGACGCCGGGACAGCTTACAATGAGCAGTTCTTC. This gives the protein CASSDAGTAYNEQFF.

This clone was found once. A far larger clone is one nucleotide away, so this likely arose from a read error. Different DNA sequences within this sample yield the same CDR3. V is TRBV29-1 and J is TRBJ2-7, with 13 bases that match TRBD2. J lost 7 bases, V lost 6 bases, and 12 bases had no gene match. CDR3 length: 15 amino acids. Germline CDR1 is SQVTM and CDR2 is ANQGSEA. The CDR3 DNA is TGCAGCGTCACGGACTTTGGACTAGCGGGAGATGAGCAGTACTTC. Its translation is CSVTDFGLAGDEQYF.

This chain joins TRBV6-5 and TRBJ1-1, with D unclear. The CDR3 runs to 13 residues. The germline V gene encodes CDR1 MNHEY and CDR2 SVGAGI. V dropped 3 bases and J dropped 2 bases, with 7 bases sitting between them. The CDR3 DNA sequence: TGTGCCAGCAGTTATTGGGGTAACACTGAAGCTTTCTTT. It yields the protein CASSYWGNTEAFF.

This clone was seen just once. This rearrangement joins TRBV5-4 to TRBJ2-7; D is undetermined. The CDR3 runs to 13 residues. Germline V gene lookup returns CDR1 SGHNT and CDR2 YYREEE (reference sequence). Trimming pared 3 bases from V and 4 bases from J, leaving 11 bases between. The DNA for the CDR3 is TGTGCCAGCAGCTCCGACACGACATACGAGCAGTACTTC. It yields the protein CASSSDTTYEQYF.

The chain is built from TRBV25-1 and TRBJ2-7; the match to TRBD2 covers 10 bases. V shed 5 bases, J shed 2 bases, and the junction held 9 bases outside the gene matches. The germline V gene encodes CDR1 MGHDK and CDR2 SYGVNS. The CDR3 contains 16 residues. The CDR3 sequence: CASSQKLAGTTYEQYF. CDR3 DNA: TGTGCCAGCAGTCAAAAACTAGCGGGAACGACCTACGAGCAGTACTTC.

The V gene is TRBV6-4, the J gene TRBJ2-1; 7 bases map to TRBD2. The trim removed 3 bases at V and 0 bases at J, leaving 2 bases unmatched. The CDR3 runs to 15 residues. Germline V gives CDR1 MRHNA, CDR2 SNTAGT. The chain's CDR3 is CASSESGGSYNEQFF. CDR3 DNA: TGTGCCAGCAGTGAATCGGGGGGCTCCTACAATGAGCAGTTCTTC.

The chain recombines TRBV7-2 with TRBJ1-4; D call uncertain. Per germline, CDR1 SGHTA and CDR2 FQGNSA. V lost 5 bases to trimming and J lost 1 base, with 11 bases between them. The CDR3 extends over 15 amino acids. The CDR3: CASSMASGTNEKLFF. As DNA, the CDR3 is TGTGCCAGCAGCATGGCGTCGGGAACTAATGAAAAACTGTTTTTT. Full variable domain (remainder filled in from reference TRBV7-2 and TRBJ1-4): GAGVSQSPSNKVTEKGKDVELRCDPISGHTALYWYRQSLGQGLEFLIYFQGNSAPDKSGLPSDRFSAERTGGSVSTLTIQRTQQEDSAVYLCASSMASGTNEKLFFGSGTQLSVL.